This T cell receptor beta chain was retrieved from a study of blood T cell repertoires in COVID-19. Overall study: The study drew acute and convalescent COVID-19 samples from the United States, Italy and Spain. The cDNA or gDNA used as material had been derived from T cells, B-cell-depleted T cells, or PBMCs.

The CDR3 extends over 13 amino acids. Deletions cut 4 bases from V and 5 bases from J, with 12 bases between. CDR1 and CDR2 from the germline V gene are LGHDT and YNNKEL (reference sequence). Original processing notes: Reference gene primer amplification gave estimated nucleated cell counts. Clones were read by immunoSEQ multiplex PCR, and TCRdb kept only the in-frame ones, dropping some. The V and J calls and clone size come from that table; D and trimming were worked out from the DNA. The sample has approximately 5,900 clones, around nine tenths seen once. The chain links TRBV3-1 (or the pseudogene TRBV3-2) to TRBJ2-7, with D possibly being TRBD1 (6 bases). The TCR comes from a human donor in a cohort sampled during active COVID-19. Sample: peripheral blood. The CDR3 region is CASSPLQGHEQYF. The CDR3 coding sequence is TGTGCCAGCAGCCCCTTACAGGGACACGAGCAGTACTTC.